This T cell receptor beta chain was captured in a study of blood T cell repertoires in COVID-19. V was pared by 8 bases and J by 4 bases, with 9 bases between. Germline-derived CDR1 and CDR2 are LGHDT and YNNKEL (reference sequence). The CDR3 extends over 12 amino acids. Profiled with immunoSEQ multiplex PCR; TCRdb holds only in-frame clones, not every one. This table has some 110,000 clones, roughly 80% appearing once. The sequencing sample was made of peripheral blood. The TCR originated in a woman older than 75 with active or convalescent COVID-19. The gene calls are TRBV3-1 (or the pseudogene TRBV3-2) and TRBJ2-1; weak D call: TRBD1 (6 bases). CDR3 protein: CASHGQYNEQFF. DNA for the CDR3: TGTGCCAGCCACGGACAGTACAATGAGCAGTTCTTC.